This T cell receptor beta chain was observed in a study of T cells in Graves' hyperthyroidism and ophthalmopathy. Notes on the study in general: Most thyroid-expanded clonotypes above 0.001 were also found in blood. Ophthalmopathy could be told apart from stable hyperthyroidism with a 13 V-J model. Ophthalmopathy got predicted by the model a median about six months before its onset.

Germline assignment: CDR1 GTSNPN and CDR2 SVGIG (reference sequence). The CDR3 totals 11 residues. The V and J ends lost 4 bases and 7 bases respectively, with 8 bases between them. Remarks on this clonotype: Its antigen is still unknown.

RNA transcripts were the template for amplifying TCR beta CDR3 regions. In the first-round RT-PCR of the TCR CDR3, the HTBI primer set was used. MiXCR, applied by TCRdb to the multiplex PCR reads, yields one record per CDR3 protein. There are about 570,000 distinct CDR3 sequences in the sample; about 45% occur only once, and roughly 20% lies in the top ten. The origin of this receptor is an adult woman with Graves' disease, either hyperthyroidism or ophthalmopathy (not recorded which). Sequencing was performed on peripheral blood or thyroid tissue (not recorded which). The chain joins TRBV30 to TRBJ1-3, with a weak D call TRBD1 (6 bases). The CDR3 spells CAWNQGNTIYF. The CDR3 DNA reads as TGTGCCTGGAATCAGGGGAACACCATATATTTT.